One and the same sample provided the 31 T cell receptor beta chains below, sequenced in a study of human T cells and chemical hapten exposure. Time point given: patch test 2, 6 weeks after DPC sensitization. Regarding treatment: therapeutic diphenylcyclopropenone sensitization with weekly scalp DPC. One entry per CDR3 protein, called by TCRdb with MiXCR from the RACE reads. Here the sample spans 20,000 to 30,000 distinct CDR3 sequences, around a tenth being singletons. The specimen was whole blood, collected in connection with sensitization to the hapten diphenylcyclopropenone (DPC). The receptors come from a man aged 25 to 40 with alopecia areata. Some clones in this sample may be carry-over from other donors' samples.

This clonotype was observed at least ten times. V gene TRBV6-6 combines with J gene TRBJ2-1; D is ambiguous. Deletions cut 4 bases from V and 5 bases from J, with 18 bases between. The CDR3 length is 16 residues. The germline V gene has CDR1 MNHNY and CDR2 SVGAGI (reference sequence). The CDR3 reads CASSSASGSTHNEQFF. The CDR3 nucleotides read TGTGCCAGCAGTTCTGCCTCTGGTAGCACCCACAATGAGCAGTTCTTC.

In this sample, this clonotype turned up many times. The chain has TRBV18 and TRBJ2-3; 7 bases are shared with TRBD2. The germline V gene encodes CDR1 KGHSH and CDR2 LQKENI. Unmatched junction bases numbered 7, after V lost 4 bases and J lost 6 bases. This CDR3 region has 14 residues. The CDR3 DNA reads TGTGCCAGCTCACAGGCGGGAGTCCTTGATACGCAGTATTTT. Translated, it gives CASSQAGVLDTQYF.

This clonotype occurred many times. The V call is TRBV6-4, the J call TRBJ1-1; a weak D match, TRBD1 (5 bases). Trimming cost V 6 bases and J 5 bases, with 13 bases left between them. CDR3 length: 13 residues. The germline V gene has CDR1 MRHNA and CDR2 SNTAGT. In DNA form, the CDR3 reads TGTGCCAGCAGGCCTGAGGAGGGGACTGAAGCTTTCTTT. Protein product: CASRPEEGTEAFF.

This clonotype was counted many times. This chain's CDR3 is CASSPQGSSYNEQFF. CDR3 DNA: TGTGCCAGCAGCCCTCAGGGGAGCTCCTACAATGAGCAGTTCTTC. V and J are TRBV7-9 and TRBJ2-1, with D possibly matching TRBD1 (6 bases). With 5 bases removed from V and 0 bases from J, the gap between germline ends came to 11 bases. This CDR3 has 15 amino acids. The germline CDR1 and CDR2 sequences are SEHNR and FQNEAQ (reference sequence).

There are many counts of this clonotype. This rearrangement joins TRBV10-1 to TRBJ2-5, with a tentative D call TRBD2 (6 bases). V was clipped by 0 bases and J by 9 bases, with 20 bases between them. Germline CDR1 reads WNHNN; CDR2 reads SYGVQD (reference sequence). The CDR3 has 16 residues. CDR3 amino acids: CASSESPTGGYGAQYF. The CDR3, as DNA: TGCGCCAGCAGTGAGTCCCCTACAGGAGGGTATGGGGCCCAGTACTTC.

This clonotype was seen a handful of times. CDR3 residues: CAWTSGGSTDTQYF. The CDR3 DNA sequence: TGTGCCTGGACTAGCGGGGGGTCCACAGATACGCAGTATTTT. The rearrangement uses TRBV30 and TRBJ2-3, with 11 bases matching TRBD2. This CDR3 has 14 residues. Trimming at V came to 4 bases and at J to 2 bases, leaving 2 bases not matched to a gene. Germline-derived CDR1 and CDR2 are GTSNPN and SVGIG (reference sequence).

The J gene is TRBJ1-2, the V gene TRBV4-1; tentative D call: TRBD1 (5 bases). Between the trimmed V and J ends, which lost 0 bases and 4 bases, there was a span of 18 bases. Germline loops: CDR1 MGHRA, CDR2 YSYEKL. The length of the CDR3 is 17 residues. For the CDR3, the DNA is TGCGCCAGCAGCCAAGATCAGTATGGGGGAAGGACCTATGGCTACACCTTC. Encoded protein: CASSQDQYGGRTYGYTF.

This clonotype was counted ten times or more. The rearrangement links TRBV7-9 to TRBJ1-1; a possible D gene is TRBD1 (5 bases). CDR1 is SEHNR and CDR2 is FQNEAQ in the germline V gene (reference sequence). This CDR3 has 13 residues. V lost 5 bases, J lost 8 bases, and 15 bases lay in between. The CDR3 bases are TGTGCCAGCAGCGTATCAGGGAGGAAAGAAGCTTTCTTT. Translating it yields CASSVSGRKEAFF.

This clonotype was counted ten times or more. The V call is TRBV18, the J call TRBJ2-1; 7 nucleotides line up with TRBD1. The CDR3 has 15 residues. Germline-derived CDR1 and CDR2 are KGHSH and LQKENI. Trimming at V came to 3 bases and at J to 7 bases, leaving 9 bases not matched to a gene. In DNA, the CDR3 is TGTGCCAGCTCACCCTGGAGACAGGGTGGAAATGAGCAGTTCTTC. Translation gives CASSPWRQGGNEQFF. Looking up the rest from reference TRBV18 and TRBJ2-1 gives the full variable domain: NAGVMQNPRHLVRRRGQEARLRCSPMKGHSHVYWYRQLPEEGLKFMVYLQKENIIDESGMPKERFSAEFPKEGPSILRIQQVVRGDSAAYFCASSPWRQGGNEQFFGPGTRLTVL.

CDR3 in DNA: TGCAGTGCTGGGACAGGGTCAGATACGCAGTATTTT. This encodes CSAGTGSDTQYF. This chain connects TRBV20-1 to TRBJ2-3; 9 nucleotides match TRBD1. The CDR3 contains 12 residues. V lost 5 bases, J lost 4 bases, and 1 base stayed unmatched. In germline, CDR1 is DFQATT, CDR2 SNEGSKA (reference sequence).

This clonotype was counted many times. V and J are TRBV29-1 and TRBJ1-4, with D tentatively TRBD1 (5 bases). This CDR3 has 15 amino acids. V gave up 7 bases and J gave up 0 bases, with 15 bases separating them. From germline, CDR1 is SQVTM and CDR2 ANQGSEA. In DNA, the CDR3 is TGCAGCGCTTGGGGGTCCTATCCAACTAATGAAAAACTGTTTTTT. Amino acids: CSAWGSYPTNEKLFF.

The V gene is TRBV29-1, the J gene TRBJ1-1, with a possible D match to TRBD1 (5 bases). The CDR3 spans 13 residues. The V gene's germline CDR1 is SQVTM and CDR2 ANQGSEA. V was shortened by 2 bases and J by 3 bases, with 10 bases between the two germline ends. CDR3 in amino acids: CSVERGWDTEAFF. The CDR3 DNA is TGCAGCGTTGAACGGGGGTGGGACACTGAAGCTTTCTTT.

The sample holds many counts of this clonotype. This chain joins TRBV4-2 and TRBJ2-1; TRBD2 matches 13 bases. Germline CDR1 reads LGHNA; CDR2 reads YNFKEQ. This CDR3 is built from 16 residues. V shed 5 bases and J 8 bases; nucleotides not matched to a gene: 9. This chain's CDR3 is CASSLRLAGGLDEQFF. Here the CDR3 DNA reads TGTGCCAGCAGCTTAAGACTAGCGGGGGGTTTGGATGAGCAGTTCTTC.

V usage is TRBV13 and J usage is TRBJ2-7; a possible D gene is TRBD1 (6 bases). The germline gives CDR1 PRHDT, CDR2 FYEKMQ (reference sequence). The CDR3 loop spans 14 amino acids. The germline V and J ends were trimmed by 5 bases and 2 bases, with 13 bases remaining between them. DNA of the CDR3: TGTGCCAGCAGCCTGGAGACAGGTCCCTACGAGCAGTACTTC. This translates into CASSLETGPYEQYF.

This clonotype was counted once. J is TRBJ2-1 and V is TRBV7-2; D is unresolved. CDR1 SGHTA and CDR2 FQGNSA come from the germline V gene. Trimming cost V 3 bases and J 0 bases, with 9 bases left between them. The CDR3 covers 15 residues. The CDR3 here is CASSLETSSYNEQFF. The CDR3 DNA reads as TGTGCCAGCAGCTTGGAGACCAGCTCCTACAATGAGCAGTTCTTC. Full variable domain (remainder filled in from reference TRBV7-2 and TRBJ2-1): GAGVSQSPSNKVTEKGKDVELRCDPISGHTALYWYRQSLGQGLEFLIYFQGNSAPDKSGLPSDRFSAERTGGSVSTLTIQRTQQEDSAVYLCASSLETSSYNEQFFGPGTRLTVL.

This clonotype was detected many times. The gene calls are TRBV4-1 and TRBJ2-5; perhaps TRBD1 as D (7 bases). Trimming shortened V by 8 bases and J by 0 bases, and 10 bases separated the two germline ends. Germline values: CDR1 MGHRA, CDR2 YSYEKL. This CDR3 is built from 13 residues. CDR3 sequence reads: CASGGTDQETQYF. Written as DNA, the CDR3 is TGCGCCAGCGGGGGGACAGACCAAGAGACCCAGTACTTC.

The chain combines TRBV21-1 with TRBJ2-4; TRBD1, the table's D call, was not compared with the DNA. TRBV21-1 is described as a pseudogene. This CDR3 region has 19 residues. The CDR3 region is CASSHKEEGQGVSKNIQYF. For the CDR3, the DNA is TGTGCCAGCAGCCACAAAGAAGAGGGACAGGGAGTTTCCAAAAACATTCAGTACTTC.

In its sample, this clonotype was seen a few times. The chain employs TRBV11-2 and TRBJ2-7, with D tentatively TRBD1 (5 bases). The germline CDR1 and CDR2 sequences are SGHAT and FQNNGV. Deletions cut 5 bases from V and 2 bases from J, with 19 bases between. The CDR3 length is 16 residues. The CDR3 coding sequence is TGTGCCAGCAGCCCAGGGATCTCGCAATCCCCCTACGAGCAGTACTTC. Residues: CASSPGISQSPYEQYF.

This clonotype was detected many times. The chain joins TRBV12-3 or TRBV12-4 to TRBJ2-7; 9 bases match TRBD1. The J segment lost 4 bases and the V segment lost 3 bases, leaving 7 bases of the junction unmatched. The length of the CDR3 is 15 residues. CDR3 sequence: CASSLWGQGVYEQYF. The CDR3 region has the DNA TGTGCCAGCAGTTTGTGGGGACAGGGAGTTTACGAGCAGTACTTC.

This clonotype was counted many times. This chain links TRBV4-3 with TRBJ1-6; D gene uncertain. This CDR3 contains 15 residues. V lost 0 bases and J lost 4, with 7 bases in between. The V gene's germline CDR1 is LGHNA and CDR2 YSLEER. In DNA form, the CDR3 reads TGCGCCAGCAGCCAAGATGGACTGTATAATTCACCCCTCCACTTT. As protein: CASSQDGLYNSPLHF.

This clonotype showed up many times. This rearrangement joins TRBV6-2 or TRBV6-3 to TRBJ1-1; 8 nucleotides agree with TRBD1. V lost 4 bases, J lost 3 bases, and 1 base stayed unmatched. Looked up from germline, CDR1 is MNHEY and CDR2 is SVGEGT. There are 13 residues in the CDR3. CDR3 coding DNA: TGTGCCAGCAGTTTACAGGGGGACACTGAAGCTTTCTTT. This sequence encodes CASSLQGDTEAFF.

This clonotype was recorded at least ten times. This chain uses TRBV12-3 or TRBV12-4 with TRBJ1-2, with D unclear. This CDR3 is built from 14 residues. V gave up 4 bases and J gave up 2 bases, with 11 bases separating them. CDR3 sequence reads: CASSSVDANYGYTF. CDR3 DNA sequence: TGTGCCAGCAGTTCCGTCGATGCGAACTATGGCTACACCTTC.

In its sample, this clonotype was seen a few times. The rearrangement uses TRBV12-3 or TRBV12-4 and TRBJ1-5, with TRBD1 matching over 9 bases. This CDR3 region has 15 residues. V was clipped by 6 bases and J by 1 base; unmatched bases: 4. The CDR3 spells CASSQQGASNQPQHF. CDR3 bases: TGTGCCAGCAGCCAACAGGGGGCGAGCAATCAGCCCCAGCATTTT.

There are a few counts of this clonotype. The chain links TRBV7-9 to TRBJ2-7; 8 bases are a match to TRBD2. Germline V gene sequence: CDR1 SEHNR, CDR2 FQNEAQ (reference sequence). CDR3 size: 15 residues. The J segment lost 3 bases and the V segment lost 4 bases, leaving 8 bases of the junction unmatched. DNA of the CDR3: TGTGCCAGCAGCTCGCCGGGAGGGAGGTTCTACGAGCAGTACTTC. This sequence encodes CASSSPGGRFYEQYF.

In its sample, this clonotype was seen many times. The chain recombines TRBV20-1 with TRBJ2-7; no firm D call. Germline CDR1 reads DFQATT; CDR2 reads SNEGSKA (reference sequence). The ends were cut back, 5 bases at V and 3 bases at J, with 17 bases in the middle. This CDR3 has 14 residues. The DNA of the CDR3 is TGCAGTGCTCGCCGTCCAGGCGTACTCTACGAGCAGTACTTC. This translates into CSARRPGVLYEQYF.

The chain has TRBV5-3 and TRBJ2-1; no definite D call. TRBV5-3 is filed as an ORF, its function uncertain. This CDR3 comprises 13 residues. Trimming left V 1 base short and J 4 bases short, with 6 bases between. CDR3 sequence (DNA): TGTGCCAGAAGCTTGTTGGGGTACAATGAGCAGTTCTTC. Encoded protein: CARSLLGYNEQFF.

The J gene is TRBJ2-1, the V gene TRBV4-2; either TRBD1 or TRBD2 may fit D (8 bases each). Germline V lookup: CDR1 LGHNA, CDR2 YNFKEQ. The CDR3 spans 18 residues. The V and J ends lost 0 bases and 5 bases respectively, with 20 bases between them. The CDR3 region has the DNA TGTGCCAGCAGCCAAGATGGACAGGGACTAGATGGGCACAATGAGCAGTTCTTC. It encodes CASSQDGQGLDGHNEQFF.

This clonotype occurred a few times. The chain has TRBV6-2 or TRBV6-3 and TRBJ1-1; the D is unclear. The CDR3 loop spans 13 amino acids. V dropped 6 bases and J dropped 11 bases, with 19 bases sitting between them. Germline CDR1 and CDR2: MNHEY and SVGEGT. In DNA form, the CDR3 reads TGTGCCAGCAGCCTATGGCCCCCCGAGGGTGCTTTCTTT. Amino acids: CASSLWPPEGAFF.

The chain recombines TRBV28 with TRBJ2-7, with 7 bases that match TRBD1. This CDR3 region has 14 residues. Trimming removed 8 bases from V and 0 bases from J; junction bases left unmatched: 7. Per germline, CDR1 MDHEN and CDR2 SYDVKM. This CDR3 is CASPGQPSSYEQYF. The CDR3 bases are TGTGCCAGCCCGGGACAGCCGAGCTCCTACGAGCAGTACTTC.

The V gene is TRBV11-3, the J gene TRBJ1-4; D is possibly TRBD1 (5 bases). This CDR3 is 14 amino acids long. V shed 5 bases and J shed 7 bases, with 14 bases lying between them. CDR1 is SGHNT, CDR2 YENEEA, per germline. The CDR3 coding sequence is TGTGCCAGCAGCCCCCAAGGGGATGGTGAAAAACTGTTTTTT. The encoded protein is CASSPQGDGEKLFF.

In this sample, this clonotype turned up many times. The chain carries TRBV19 and TRBJ2-5; D uncertain. Trimming removed 3 bases from V and 2 bases from J, with 7 bases in between. The CDR3 is 13 residues long. Germline V gives CDR1 LNHDA, CDR2 SQIVND (reference sequence). CDR3 sequence: CASSIGRQETQYF. The CDR3 DNA reads TGTGCCAGTAGTATTGGACGGCAAGAGACCCAGTACTTC.